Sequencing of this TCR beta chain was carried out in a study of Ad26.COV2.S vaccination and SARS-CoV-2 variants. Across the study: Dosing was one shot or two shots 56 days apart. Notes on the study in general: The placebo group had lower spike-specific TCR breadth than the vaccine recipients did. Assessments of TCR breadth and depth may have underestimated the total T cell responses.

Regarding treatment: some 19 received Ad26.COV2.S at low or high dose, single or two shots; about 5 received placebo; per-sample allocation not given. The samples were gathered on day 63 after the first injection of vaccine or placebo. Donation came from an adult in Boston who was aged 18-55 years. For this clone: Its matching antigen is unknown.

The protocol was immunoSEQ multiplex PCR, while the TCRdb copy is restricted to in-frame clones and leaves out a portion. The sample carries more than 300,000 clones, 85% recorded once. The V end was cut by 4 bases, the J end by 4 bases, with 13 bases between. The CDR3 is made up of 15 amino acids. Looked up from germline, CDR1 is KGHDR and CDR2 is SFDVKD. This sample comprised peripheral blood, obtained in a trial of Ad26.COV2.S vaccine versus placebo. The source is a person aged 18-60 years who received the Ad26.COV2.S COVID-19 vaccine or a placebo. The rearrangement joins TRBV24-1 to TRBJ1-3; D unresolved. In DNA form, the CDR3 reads TGTGCCACCAGTGACCCCGACACTTTCGGAAACACCATATATTTT. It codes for CATSDPDTFGNTIYF.